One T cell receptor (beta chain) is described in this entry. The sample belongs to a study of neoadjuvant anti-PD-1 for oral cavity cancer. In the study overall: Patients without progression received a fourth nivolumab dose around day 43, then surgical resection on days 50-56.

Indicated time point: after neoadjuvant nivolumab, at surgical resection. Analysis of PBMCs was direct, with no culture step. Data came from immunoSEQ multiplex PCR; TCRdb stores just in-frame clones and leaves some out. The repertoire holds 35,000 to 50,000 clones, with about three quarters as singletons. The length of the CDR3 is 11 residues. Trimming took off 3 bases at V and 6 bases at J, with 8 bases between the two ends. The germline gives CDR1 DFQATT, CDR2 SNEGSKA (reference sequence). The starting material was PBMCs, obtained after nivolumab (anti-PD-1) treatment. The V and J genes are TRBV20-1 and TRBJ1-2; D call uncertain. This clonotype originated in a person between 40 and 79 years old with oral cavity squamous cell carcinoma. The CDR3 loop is CSARLGNGYTF. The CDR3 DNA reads TGCAGTGCTAGGTTAGGGAATGGCTACACCTTC.